Listed below are T cell receptor beta chains from one sample, sequenced in a study of cytomegalovirus exposure and HLA in healthy donors. Here immunoSEQ multiplex PCR was the method, and the copy in TCRdb shows in-frame clones only, minus some. Altogether 100,000 to 150,000 clones are present, 65% to 75% being singletons, with the ten largest covering around a tenth. The sequenced material came from PBMCs. These receptors originate from a woman aged 45-65 years in good health and CMV-seropositive. Each CDR3 is given with its conserved first and last residue. A D gene is named only where the DNA matches it firmly. Not all rows give a size; the values are once, few, many and, for expanded clones, a class.

abundance	d_gene	v_gene	j_gene	CDR3nt	CDR3aa
-	TRBD2	TRBV19	TRBJ2-1	TGTGCCAGTGGCTTTAGCGGGAGTGTTGGGAATGAGCAGTTCTTC	CASGFSGSVGNEQFF
-	-	TRBV2	TRBJ1-4	TGTGCCAGCAGCCTCACAAATCGTGGTGAAAAACTGTTTTTT	CASSLTNRGEKLFF
-	TRBD1	TRBV5-4	TRBJ1-5	TGTGCCAGCAGCTCTGACGGACAGGGTGATCAGCCCCAGCATTTT	CASSSDGQGDQPQHF
-	TRBD2	TRBV28	TRBJ2-1	TGTGCCAGCAGTGTGACTAGCGGGAGTGGGGAGCAGTTCTTC	CASSVTSGSGEQFF
-	TRBD1	TRBV27	TRBJ1-4	TGTGCCAGCAGTCCCGGACAGGGTCGTTCAGTAGAAAATGAAAAACTGTTTTTT	CASSPGQGRSVENEKLFF
-	TRBD2	TRBV6-1	TRBJ2-4	TGTGCCAGCAGTGAAGCGAGCGGGGGGGCCTTAAACATTCAGTACTTC	CASSEASGGALNIQYF
-	-	TRBV5-4	TRBJ2-3	TGTGCCAGCAGCTGGGGACTGCAGAGCACAGATACGCAGTATTTT	CASSWGLQSTDTQYF
once	TRBD1	TRBV30	TRBJ1-4	TGTGCCTGGAATAAAGGGGGCACTGAAAAACTGTTTTTT	CAWNKGGTEKLFF
few	TRBD1	TRBV11-2	TRBJ2-7	TGTGCCAGCAGCCCGGACGGGACAGGGTACTACGAGCAGTACTTC	CASSPDGTGYYEQYF
-	-	TRBV4-3	TRBJ2-3	TGCGCCAGCAGCCAAGAATCTTACACAGATACGCAGTATTTT	CASSQESYTDTQYF
-	TRBD2	TRBV28	TRBJ2-5	TGTGCCAGCAGTCCGACTAGCGGGAGGACCCTAGGGCAGTACTTC	CASSPTSGRTLGQYF
-	-	TRBV4-1	TRBJ1-1	TGCGCCAGCAGCTCTGGACAGAGGAACACTGAAGCTTTCTTT	CASSSGQRNTEAFF
-	-	TRBV4-2	TRBJ2-7	TGTGCCAGCAACCAAGGGGGGACAGACTTTTACGAGCAGTACTTC	CASNQGGTDFYEQYF
-	TRBD2	TRBV7-6	TRBJ2-7	TGTGCCAGCAGCTCAACTTCAGCGGGATTCTACGAGCAGTACTTC	CASSSTSAGFYEQYF
-	-	TRBV2	TRBJ2-3	TGTGCCAGCACGGCAGGCCCTAGCACAGATACGCAGTATTTT	CASTAGPSTDTQYF
-	-	TRBV9	TRBJ2-7	TGTGCCAGCAGCGTAGAAGGAGGGGTGTGGGACGAGCAGTACTTC	CASSVEGGVWDEQYF
-	-	TRBV28	TRBJ2-3	TGTGCCAGCAGTTTAGCGGGGCGGCCGAATACGCAGTATTTT	CASSLAGRPNTQYF
-	TRBD1	TRBV28	TRBJ1-5	TGTGCCAGCAGAAGACAGGGTCTGCTGAATCAGCCCCAGCATTTT	CASRRQGLLNQPQHF
-	-	TRBV19	TRBJ1-1	TGTGCCAGTAGTTCAGGGTCGGGGAACCTCCGGGGGACTTTCTTT	CASSSGSGNLRGTFF
-	TRBD1	TRBV28	TRBJ1-4	TGTGCCAGCAGCCAAGGCGGGACAGGGGACGAAAAACTGTTTTTT	CASSQGGTGDEKLFF
few	-	TRBV18	TRBJ2-5	TGTGCCAGCTCCCGAGGATGGGAAGAGACCCAGTACTTC	CASSRGWEETQYF